This TCR beta chain was recorded in a study of CD8 T cells in Susac syndrome. Random hexamers served to reverse transcribe roughly 0.5 to 1 ug RNA. TCRdb ran MiXCR on the immunoSEQ multiplex PCR reads and lists one entry per CDR3 protein. Of about 250,000 distinct CDR3 sequences in the sample, over 85% were seen once. Germline lookup yields CDR1 SGHRS and CDR2 YFSETQ. V was clipped by 0 bases and J by 1 base, with 7 bases between them. The CDR3 runs to 14 residues. The rearrangement joins TRBV5-1 to TRBJ1-1; D ambiguous. The sequenced material came from CD4+ T cells from PBMCs. The receptor's source is a human donor with multiple sclerosis. In nucleotides, the CDR3 is TGCGCCAGCAGCTTGGGGGCGGAGAACACTGAAGCTTTCTTT. Protein: CASSLGAENTEAFF.